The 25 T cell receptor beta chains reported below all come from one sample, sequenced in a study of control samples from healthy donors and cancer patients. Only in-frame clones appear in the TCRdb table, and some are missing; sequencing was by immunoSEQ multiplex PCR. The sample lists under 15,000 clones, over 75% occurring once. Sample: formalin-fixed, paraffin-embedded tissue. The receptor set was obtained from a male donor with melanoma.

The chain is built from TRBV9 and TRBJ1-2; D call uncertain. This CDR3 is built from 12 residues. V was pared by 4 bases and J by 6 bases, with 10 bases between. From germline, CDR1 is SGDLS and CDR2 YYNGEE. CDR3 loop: CASSTPADGYTF. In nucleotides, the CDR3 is TGTGCCAGCAGCACACCGGCGGATGGCTACACCTTC.

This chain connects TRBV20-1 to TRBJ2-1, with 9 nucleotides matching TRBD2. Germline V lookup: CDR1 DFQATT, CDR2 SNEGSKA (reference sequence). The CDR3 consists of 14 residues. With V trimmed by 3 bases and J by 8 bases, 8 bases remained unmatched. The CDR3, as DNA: TGCAGTGCTAGTATAGCGGGGGTCAGGGATGAGCAGTTCTTC. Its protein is CSASIAGVRDEQFF.

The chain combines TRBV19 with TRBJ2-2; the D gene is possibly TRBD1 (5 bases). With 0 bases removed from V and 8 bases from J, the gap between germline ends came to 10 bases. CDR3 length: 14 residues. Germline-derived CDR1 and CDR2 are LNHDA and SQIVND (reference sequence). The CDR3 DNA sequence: TGTGCCAGTAGTATAGATAGGGGAAAGGGGGAGCTGTTTTTT. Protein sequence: CASSIDRGKGELFF.

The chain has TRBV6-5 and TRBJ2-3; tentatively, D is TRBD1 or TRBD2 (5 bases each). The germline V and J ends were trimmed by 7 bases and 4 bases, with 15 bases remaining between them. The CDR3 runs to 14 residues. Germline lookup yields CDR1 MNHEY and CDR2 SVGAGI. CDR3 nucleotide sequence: TGTGCCAGCACCACCGGGATAGGGGCAGATACGCAGTATTTT. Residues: CASTTGIGADTQYF.

CDR3 protein: CASSPWGSGDNEQFF. As DNA, the CDR3 is TGTGCCAGCAGTCCCTGGGGCAGCGGGGACAATGAGCAGTTCTTC. The V gene is TRBV27, the J gene TRBJ2-1; 7 bases map to TRBD2. The CDR3 length is 15 residues. Trimming took 5 bases from V and 5 from J; bases not matched to a gene: 9. CDR1 is MNHEY, CDR2 SMNVEV, per germline (reference sequence).

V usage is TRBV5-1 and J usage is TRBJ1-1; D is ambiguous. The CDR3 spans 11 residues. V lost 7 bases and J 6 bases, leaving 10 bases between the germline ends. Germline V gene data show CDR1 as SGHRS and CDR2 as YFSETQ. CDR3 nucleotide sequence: TGCGCCAGCCGGGGAGCGGCTGAAGCTTTCTTT. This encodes CASRGAAEAFF.

The CDR3 loop reads CASRRGLAGVTDTQYF. CDR3 DNA sequence: TGTGCCAGTAGACGGGGACTAGCGGGGGTAACAGATACGCAGTATTTT. The rearrangement links TRBV19 to TRBJ2-3; 14 nucleotides align to TRBD2. This CDR3 has 16 residues. The germline gives CDR1 LNHDA, CDR2 SQIVND (reference sequence). V lost 6 bases, J lost 3 bases, and 5 bases stayed unmatched.

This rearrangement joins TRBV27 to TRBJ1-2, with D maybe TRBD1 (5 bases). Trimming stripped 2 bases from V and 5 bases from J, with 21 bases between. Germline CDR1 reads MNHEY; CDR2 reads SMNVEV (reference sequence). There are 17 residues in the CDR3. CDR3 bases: TGTGCCAGCAGTTTAAAGGGTATAGGACAAGTGCCGTATGGCTACACCTTC. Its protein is CASSLKGIGQVPYGYTF.

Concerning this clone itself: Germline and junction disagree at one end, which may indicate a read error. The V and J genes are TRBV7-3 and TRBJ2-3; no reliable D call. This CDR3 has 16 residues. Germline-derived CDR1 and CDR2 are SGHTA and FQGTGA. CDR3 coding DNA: TGTGCCAACAGCCGCGATCTCTGGCCAGGCACAGATACGCAGTATTTT. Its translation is CANSRDLWPGTDTQYF.

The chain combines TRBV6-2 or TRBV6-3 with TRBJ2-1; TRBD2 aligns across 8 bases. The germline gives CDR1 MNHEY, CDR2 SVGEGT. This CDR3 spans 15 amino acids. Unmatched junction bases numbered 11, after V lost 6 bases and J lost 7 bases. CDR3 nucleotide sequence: TGTGCCAGCAGCCTAAAGCGGGAGCGAGTGAATGAGCAGTTCTTC. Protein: CASSLKRERVNEQFF.

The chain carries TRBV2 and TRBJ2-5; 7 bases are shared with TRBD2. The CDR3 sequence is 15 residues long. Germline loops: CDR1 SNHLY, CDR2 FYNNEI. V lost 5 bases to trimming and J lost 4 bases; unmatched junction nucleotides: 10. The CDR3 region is CASSSFSGRGETQYF. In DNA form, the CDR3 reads TGTGCCAGCAGTTCTTTTAGCGGGCGGGGAGAGACCCAGTACTTC.

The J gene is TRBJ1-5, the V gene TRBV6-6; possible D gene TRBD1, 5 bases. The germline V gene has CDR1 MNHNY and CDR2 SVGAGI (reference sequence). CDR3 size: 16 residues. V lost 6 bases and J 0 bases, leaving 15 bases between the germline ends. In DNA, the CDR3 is TGTGCCAGCAGGCCCCAGGGAACCCATAGCAATCAGCCCCAGCATTTT. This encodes CASRPQGTHSNQPQHF.

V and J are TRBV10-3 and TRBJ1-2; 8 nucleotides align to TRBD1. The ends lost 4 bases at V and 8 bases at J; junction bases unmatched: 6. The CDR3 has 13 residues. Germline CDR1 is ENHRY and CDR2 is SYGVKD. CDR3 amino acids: CAISVQGAEGYTF. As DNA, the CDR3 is TGTGCCATCAGTGTCCAGGGGGCGGAAGGCTACACCTTC.

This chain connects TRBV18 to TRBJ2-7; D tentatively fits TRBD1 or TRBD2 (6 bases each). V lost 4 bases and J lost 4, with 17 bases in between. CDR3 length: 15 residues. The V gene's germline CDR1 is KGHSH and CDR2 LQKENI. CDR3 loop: CASSLHRGVEYEQYF. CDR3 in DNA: TGTGCCAGCTCACTGCATAGGGGGGTGGAGTACGAGCAGTACTTC.

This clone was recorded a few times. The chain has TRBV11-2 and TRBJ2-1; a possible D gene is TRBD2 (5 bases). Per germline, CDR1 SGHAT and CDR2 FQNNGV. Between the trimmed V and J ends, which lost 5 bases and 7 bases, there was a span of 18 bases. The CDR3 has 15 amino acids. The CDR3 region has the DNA TGTGCCAGCAGCCCGGGTCCCATCGGAGGTAATGAGCAGTTCTTC. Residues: CASSPGPIGGNEQFF.

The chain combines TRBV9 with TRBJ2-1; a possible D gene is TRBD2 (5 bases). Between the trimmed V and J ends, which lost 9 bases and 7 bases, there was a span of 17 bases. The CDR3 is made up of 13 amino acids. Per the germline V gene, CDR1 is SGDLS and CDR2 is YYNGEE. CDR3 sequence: CAISRAIANEQFF. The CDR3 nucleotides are TGTGCCATCTCGAGGGCCATTGCGAATGAGCAGTTCTTC.

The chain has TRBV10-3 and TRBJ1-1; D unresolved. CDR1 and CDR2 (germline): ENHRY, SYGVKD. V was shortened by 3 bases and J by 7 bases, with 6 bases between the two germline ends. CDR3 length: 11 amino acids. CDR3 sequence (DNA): TGTGCCATCAGTGACGGGTATGAAGCTTTCTTT. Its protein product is CAISDGYEAFF.

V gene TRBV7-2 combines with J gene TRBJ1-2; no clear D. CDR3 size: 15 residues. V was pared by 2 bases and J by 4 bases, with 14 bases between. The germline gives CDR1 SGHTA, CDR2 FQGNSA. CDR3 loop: CASSLIDTVSYGYTF. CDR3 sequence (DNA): TGTGCCAGCAGCTTAATTGACACCGTGTCCTATGGCTACACCTTC. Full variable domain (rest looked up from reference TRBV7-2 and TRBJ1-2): GAGVSQSPSNKVTEKGKDVELRCDPISGHTALYWYRQSLGQGLEFLIYFQGNSAPDKSGLPSDRFSAERTGGSVSTLTIQRTQQEDSAVYLCASSLIDTVSYGYTFGSGTRLTVV.

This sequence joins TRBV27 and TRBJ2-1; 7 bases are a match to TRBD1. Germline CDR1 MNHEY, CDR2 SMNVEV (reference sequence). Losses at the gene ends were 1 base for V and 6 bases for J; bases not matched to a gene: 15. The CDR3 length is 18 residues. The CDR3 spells CASSLYSAGGSFSNEQFF. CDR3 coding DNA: TGTGCCAGCAGTTTATATTCCGCAGGGGGATCTTTCTCCAATGAGCAGTTCTTC.

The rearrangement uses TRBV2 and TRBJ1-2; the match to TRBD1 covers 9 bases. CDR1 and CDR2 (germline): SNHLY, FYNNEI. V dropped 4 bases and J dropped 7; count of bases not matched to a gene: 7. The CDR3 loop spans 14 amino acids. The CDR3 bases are TGTGCCAGCAGTGGAACGACAGGGGGATCTGGCTACACCTTC. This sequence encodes CASSGTTGGSGYTF.

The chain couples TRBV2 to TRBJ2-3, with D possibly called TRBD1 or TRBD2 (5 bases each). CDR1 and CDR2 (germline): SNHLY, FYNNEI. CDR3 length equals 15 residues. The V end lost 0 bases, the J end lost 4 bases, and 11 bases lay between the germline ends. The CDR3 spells CASSEAKGRADTQYF. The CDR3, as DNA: TGTGCCAGCAGTGAAGCTAAGGGACGGGCAGATACGCAGTATTTT.

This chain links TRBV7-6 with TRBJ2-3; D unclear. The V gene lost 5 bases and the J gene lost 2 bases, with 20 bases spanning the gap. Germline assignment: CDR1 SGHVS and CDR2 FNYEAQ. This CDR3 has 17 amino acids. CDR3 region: CASSPNGPVINTDTQYF. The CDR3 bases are TGTGCCAGCAGCCCAAATGGCCCCGTGATCAACACAGATACGCAGTATTTT.

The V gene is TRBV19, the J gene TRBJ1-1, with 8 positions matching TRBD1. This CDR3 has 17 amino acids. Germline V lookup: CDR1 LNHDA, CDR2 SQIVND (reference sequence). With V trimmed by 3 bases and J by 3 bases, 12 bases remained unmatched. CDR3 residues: CASSIGQGARGDTEAFF. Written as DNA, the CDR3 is TGTGCCAGTAGTATTGGCCAGGGGGCGAGAGGGGACACTGAAGCTTTCTTT. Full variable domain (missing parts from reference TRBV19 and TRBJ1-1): DGGITQSPKYLFRKEGQNVTLSCEQNLNHDAMYWYRQDPGQGLRLIYYSQIVNDFQKGDIAEGYSVSREKKESFPLTVTSAQKNPTAFYLCASSIGQGARGDTEAFFGQGTRLTVV.

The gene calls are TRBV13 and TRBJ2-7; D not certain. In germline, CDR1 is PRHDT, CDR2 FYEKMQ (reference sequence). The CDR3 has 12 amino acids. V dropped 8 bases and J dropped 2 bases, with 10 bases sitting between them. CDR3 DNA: TGTGCCAGCGGTAGGTCCCCCTACGAGCAGTACTTC. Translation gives CASGRSPYEQYF.

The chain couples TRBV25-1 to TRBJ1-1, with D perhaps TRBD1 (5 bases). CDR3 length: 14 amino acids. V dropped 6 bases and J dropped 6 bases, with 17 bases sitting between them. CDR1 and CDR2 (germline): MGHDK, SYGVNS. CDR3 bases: TGTGCCAGCAGACCTTCCCCGGGGGGATCTGAAGCTTTCTTT. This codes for CASRPSPGGSEAFF.